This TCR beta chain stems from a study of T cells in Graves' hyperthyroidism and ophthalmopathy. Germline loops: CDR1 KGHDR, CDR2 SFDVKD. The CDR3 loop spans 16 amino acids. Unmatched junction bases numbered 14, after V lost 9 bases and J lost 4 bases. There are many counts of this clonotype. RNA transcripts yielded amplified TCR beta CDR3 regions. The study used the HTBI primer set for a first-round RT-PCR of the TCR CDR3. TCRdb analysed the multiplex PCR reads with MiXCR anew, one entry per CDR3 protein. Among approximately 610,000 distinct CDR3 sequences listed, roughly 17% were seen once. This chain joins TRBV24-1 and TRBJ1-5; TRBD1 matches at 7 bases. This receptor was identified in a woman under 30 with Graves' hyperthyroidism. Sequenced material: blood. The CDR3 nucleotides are TGTGCCACCCAGGACTCTGCCGGGACAGCTAATCAGCCCCAGCATTTT. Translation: CATQDSAGTANQPQHF.